The clone carrying this TCR beta chain was observed many times. The time point here: patch test 3, about 24 weeks after DPC sensitization. As for treatment: therapeutic diphenylcyclopropenone sensitization with weekly scalp DPC. TCRdb independently ran MiXCR on the RACE reads; one entry per CDR3 protein. This table has 25,000 to 35,000 distinct CDR3 sequences, nearly 6% appearing once. These data are taken from a study of human T cells and chemical hapten exposure. V shed 0 bases and J shed 2 bases, with 10 bases lying between them. The CDR3 totals 15 residues. Germline CDR1 reads LGHDT; CDR2 reads YNNKEL (reference sequence).

The rearrangement links TRBV3-1 to TRBJ2-5; D call uncertain. This TCR was recovered from a man aged 25-40 years with alopecia areata. Some clones in this sample may be carry-over from other donors' samples. The sequences come from whole blood, collected in connection with sensitization to the hapten diphenylcyclopropenone (DPC). The CDR3 is CASSQDKGDQETQYF. CDR3 in DNA: TGTGCCAGCAGCCAAGACAAGGGCGATCAAGAGACCCAGTACTTC.